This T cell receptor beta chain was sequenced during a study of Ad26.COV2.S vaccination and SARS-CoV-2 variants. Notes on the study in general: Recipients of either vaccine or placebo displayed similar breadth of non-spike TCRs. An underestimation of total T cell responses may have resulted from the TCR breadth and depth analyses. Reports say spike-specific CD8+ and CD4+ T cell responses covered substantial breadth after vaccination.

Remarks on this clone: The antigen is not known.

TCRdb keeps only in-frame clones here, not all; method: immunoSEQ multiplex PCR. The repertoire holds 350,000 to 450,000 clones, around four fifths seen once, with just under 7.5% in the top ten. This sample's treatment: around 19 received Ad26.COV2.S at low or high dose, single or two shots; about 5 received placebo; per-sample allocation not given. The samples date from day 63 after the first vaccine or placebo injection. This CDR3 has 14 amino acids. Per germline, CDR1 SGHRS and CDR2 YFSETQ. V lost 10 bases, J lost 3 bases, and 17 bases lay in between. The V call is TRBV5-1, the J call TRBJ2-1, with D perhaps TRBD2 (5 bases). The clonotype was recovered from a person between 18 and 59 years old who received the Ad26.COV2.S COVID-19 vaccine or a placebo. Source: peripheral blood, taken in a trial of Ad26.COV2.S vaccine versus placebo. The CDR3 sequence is CASSRGTFYNEQFF. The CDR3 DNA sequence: TGCGCCTCCAGCCGGGGAACGTTCTACAATGAGCAGTTCTTC.